This T cell receptor beta chain was found in a study of shared clonotypes between healthy human individuals. The study, taken as a whole, reports: Of the naive CD4 clonotypes, approximately 5% were shared across a few donors.

V was shortened by 4 bases and J by 4 bases, with 11 bases between the two germline ends. Germline lookup yields CDR1 MGHDK and CDR2 SYGVNS. This CDR3 comprises 14 residues. TCRdb's copy holds only in-frame clones and misses some; the assay was immunoSEQ multiplex PCR. This sample carries 740,000 or so clones, less than 80% of them seen once, and the ten largest clones take about 1.8%. Worth noting for this clone: Antigen specificity is unknown.

This clonotype was obtained from a woman in her 30s in good health. The V call is TRBV25-1, the J call TRBJ1-5, with unresolved D. Sequenced sample: memory CD4+ T cells sorted from blood. Described subset: CD45RA-negative fraction. CDR3 coding DNA: TGTGCCAGCAGTGGTCTCCAGCAAAATCAGCCCCAGCATTTT. This sequence encodes CASSGLQQNQPQHF.